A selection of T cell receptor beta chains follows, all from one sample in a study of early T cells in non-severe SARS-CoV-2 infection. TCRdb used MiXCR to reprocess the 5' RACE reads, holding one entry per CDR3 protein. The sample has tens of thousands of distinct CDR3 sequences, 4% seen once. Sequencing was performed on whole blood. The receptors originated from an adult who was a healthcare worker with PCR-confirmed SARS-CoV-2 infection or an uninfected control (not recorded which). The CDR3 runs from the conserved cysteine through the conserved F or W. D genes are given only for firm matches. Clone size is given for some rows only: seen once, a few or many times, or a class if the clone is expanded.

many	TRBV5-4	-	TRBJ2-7	CASSLGGETYEQYF	TGTGCCAGCAGCTTAGGGGGGGAAACCTACGAGCAGTACTTC
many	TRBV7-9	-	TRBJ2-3	CASSLKRDTQYF	TGTGCCAGCAGCTTAAAGCGGGATACGCAGTATTTT
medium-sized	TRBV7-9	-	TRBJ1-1	CASSLGTEAFF	TGTGCCAGCAGCTTAGGGACTGAAGCTTTCTTT
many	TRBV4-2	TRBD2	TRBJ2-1	CASSQDHPSGNEQFF	TGTGCCAGCAGCCAAGATCATCCTAGCGGCAATGAGCAGTTCTTC
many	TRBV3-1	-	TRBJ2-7	CASSQEGQSPFEQYF	TGTGCCAGCAGCCAAGAAGGGCAGTCCCCCTTCGAGCAGTACTTC
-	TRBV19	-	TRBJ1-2	CASNQLSYGYTF	TGTGCCAGTAATCAGCTCTCCTATGGCTACACCTTC
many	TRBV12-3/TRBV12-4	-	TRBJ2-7	CASSLNWGAPPYEQYF	TGTGCCAGCAGTTTAAATTGGGGGGCTCCTCCCTACGAGCAGTACTTC
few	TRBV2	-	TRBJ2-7	CASSGSNSYEQYF	TGTGCCAGCAGCGGGAGTAACTCCTACGAGCAGTACTTC
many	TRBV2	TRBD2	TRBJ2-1	CASSEALGTSGRYNEQFF	TGTGCCAGCAGTGAAGCGCTCGGGACTAGCGGGAGATACAATGAGCAGTTCTTC
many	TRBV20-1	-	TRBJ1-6	CSARSSSSYNSPLHF	TGCAGTGCTAGAAGCAGCAGCTCCTATAATTCACCCCTCCACTTT
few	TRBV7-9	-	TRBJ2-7	CASSPTLQGPTYEQYF	TGTGCCAGCAGCCCCACCTTACAGGGCCCCACCTACGAGCAGTACTTC
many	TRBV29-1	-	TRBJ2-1	CSVESEVNEQFF	TGCAGCGTTGAGAGTGAAGTGAATGAGCAGTTCTTC
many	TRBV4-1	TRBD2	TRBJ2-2	CASSQGAGGGTGELFF	TGCGCCAGCAGCCAAGGAGCGGGGGGCGGAACCGGGGAGCTGTTTTTT
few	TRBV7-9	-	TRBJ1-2	CASSLAGTSNAYTF	TGTGCCAGCAGCTTGGCCGGGACATCAAATGCCTACACCTTC
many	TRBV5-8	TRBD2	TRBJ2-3	CASSLGLAGVDTQYF	TGTGCCAGCAGCCTGGGACTAGCGGGAGTTGATACGCAGTATTTT
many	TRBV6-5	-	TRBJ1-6	CASWQGENSPLHF	TGTGCCAGCTGGCAAGGGGAGAATTCACCCCTCCACTTT
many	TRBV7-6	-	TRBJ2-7	CASSSLNREDYEQYF	TGTGCCAGCAGCTCGCTCAACAGGGAGGACTACGAGCAGTACTTC
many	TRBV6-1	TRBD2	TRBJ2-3	CASSGLAGSTDTQYF	TGTGCCAGCAGTGGACTAGCGGGTAGCACAGATACGCAGTATTTT
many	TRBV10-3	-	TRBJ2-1	CAISESEIEQFF	TGTGCCATCAGTGAGTCGGAAATAGAGCAGTTCTTC
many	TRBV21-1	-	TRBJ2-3	CASSKAPRRQTDTQYF	TGTGCCAGCAGCAAAGCTCCCAGGCGACAGACAGATACGCAGTATTTT
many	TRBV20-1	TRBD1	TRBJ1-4	CSAQDRANEKLFF	TGCAGTGCTCAGGACAGGGCGAATGAAAAACTGTTTTTT
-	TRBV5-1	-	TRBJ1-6	CASSLEGNPSPLHF	TGCGCCAGCAGCTTGGAAGGGAACCCCTCACCCCTCCACTTT
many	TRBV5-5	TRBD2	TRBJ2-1	CASSLDYTSGWDEQFF	TGTGCCAGCAGCTTGGATTATACTAGCGGGTGGGATGAGCAGTTCTTC
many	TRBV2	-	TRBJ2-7	CASSDEHAEQYF	TGTGCCAGCAGTGACGAACACGCCGAGCAGTACTTC
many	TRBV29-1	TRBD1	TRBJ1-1	CSVPGQSDTEAFF	TGCAGCGTGCCGGGACAGAGTGATACTGAAGCTTTCTTT
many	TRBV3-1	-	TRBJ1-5	CASSQGRQPQHF	TGTGCCAGCAGCCAAGGTCGTCAGCCCCAGCATTTT
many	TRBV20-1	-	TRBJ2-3	CSARDFQSTDTQYF	TGCAGTGCTAGAGATTTCCAGAGCACAGATACGCAGTATTTT
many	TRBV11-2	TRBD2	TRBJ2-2	CASSQDGTSEAGELFF	TGTGCCAGCAGCCAGGACGGGACTAGCGAGGCCGGGGAGCTGTTTTTT
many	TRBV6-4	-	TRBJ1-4	CALDEKLFF	TGTGCTCTGGATGAAAAACTGTTTTTT
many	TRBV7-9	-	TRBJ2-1	CASSWGYNEQFF	TGTGCCAGCAGCTGGGGATACAATGAGCAGTTCTTC
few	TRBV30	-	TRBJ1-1	CAWSVRLNTEAFF	TGTGCCTGGAGTGTACGGCTGAACACTGAAGCTTTCTTT
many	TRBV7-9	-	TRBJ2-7	CASSLGGNPYEQYF	TGTGCCAGCAGCTTAGGAGGGAACCCCTACGAGCAGTACTTC
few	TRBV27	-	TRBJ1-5	CASSRSSNQPQHF	TGTGCCAGCAGCAGGAGTAGCAATCAGCCCCAGCATTTT
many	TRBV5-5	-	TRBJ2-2	CASSLSGAFNTGELFF	TGTGCCAGCAGCTTGTCGGGGGCCTTTAACACCGGGGAGCTGTTTTTT
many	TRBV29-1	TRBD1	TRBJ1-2	CSVSQGDFYGYTF	TGCAGCGTTTCACAGGGGGACTTCTATGGCTACACCTTC
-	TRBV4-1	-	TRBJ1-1	CASSHERLPEAFF	TGCGCCAGCAGCCATGAGAGGTTGCCTGAAGCTTTCTTT
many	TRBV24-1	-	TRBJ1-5	CATSPDLYNQPQHF	TGTGCCACCAGCCCAGACCTATACAATCAGCCCCAGCATTTT
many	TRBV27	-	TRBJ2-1	CASSPSTGSLQNEQFF	TGTGCCAGCAGTCCTTCGACAGGTTCGCTACAAAATGAGCAGTTCTTC
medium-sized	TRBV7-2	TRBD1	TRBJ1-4	CASSLRTGSNEKLFF	TGTGCCAGCAGCCTCAGGACAGGGTCCAATGAAAAACTGTTTTTT